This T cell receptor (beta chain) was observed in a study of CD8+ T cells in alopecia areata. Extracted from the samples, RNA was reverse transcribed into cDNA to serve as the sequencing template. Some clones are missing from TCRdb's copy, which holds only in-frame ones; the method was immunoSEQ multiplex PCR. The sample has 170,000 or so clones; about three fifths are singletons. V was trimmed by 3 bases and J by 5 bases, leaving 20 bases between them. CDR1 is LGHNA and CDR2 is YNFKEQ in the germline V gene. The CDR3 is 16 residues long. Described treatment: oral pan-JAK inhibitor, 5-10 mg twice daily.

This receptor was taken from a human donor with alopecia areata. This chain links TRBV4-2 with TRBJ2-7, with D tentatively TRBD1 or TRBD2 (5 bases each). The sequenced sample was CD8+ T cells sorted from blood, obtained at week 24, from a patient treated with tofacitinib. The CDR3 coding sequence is TGTGCCAGCAGCCAGGGGACCGTTCGACGGAACCACGAGCAGTACTTC. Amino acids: CASSQGTVRRNHEQYF.